A selection of T cell receptor beta chains follows, all from one sample in a study of naive and memory T cell subsets. Via MiXCR, TCRdb re-called the UMI-ligation and nested PCR reads, giving one row per CDR3 protein. This sample has about 150,000 distinct CDR3 sequences, with about 15% found just once. Sequenced: naive CD4+ T cells from blood. These receptors all come from a human donor in good health. The CDR3 runs from the conserved cysteine through the conserved F or W. The D gene is left open where the match is weak. Clone size is not always given. Where it is, it says once, few, many or a class for expanded clones.

d_call	clone_size	v_call	cdr3_length	j_call	cdr3_aa	cdr3_nt
.	few	TRBV5-4	17	TRBJ2-2	CASTPGGGGQNTGELFF	TGTGCCAGCACCCCTGGGGGAGGCGGGCAGAACACCGGGGAGCTGTTTTTT
TRBD2	.	TRBV5-1	15	TRBJ2-3	CASRVAGDTTDTQYF	TGCGCCAGCAGAGTAGCGGGAGACACCACGGATACGCAGTATTTT
.	.	TRBV20-1	16	TRBJ1-1	CSARDLVGSPNTEAFF	TGCAGTGCTAGAGATTTGGTAGGCTCTCCGAACACTGAAGCTTTCTTT
.	.	TRBV5-4	15	TRBJ2-5	CASSLSTSRQETQYF	TGTGCCAGCAGCTTGTCGACTAGTAGGCAGGAGACCCAGTACTTC
.	.	TRBV29-1	12	TRBJ2-7	CSVGPGEHEQYF	TGCAGCGTTGGGCCGGGGGAGCACGAGCAGTACTTC
.	.	TRBV2	14	TRBJ1-4	CAIPWTSANEKLFF	TGTGCCATTCCCTGGACGAGTGCAAATGAAAAACTGTTTTTT
.	.	TRBV20-1	16	TRBJ2-1	CSARDPGRERYNEQFF	TGCAGTGCTAGAGATCCTGGGCGGGAAAGATACAATGAGCAGTTCTTC
.	.	TRBV7-2	12	TRBJ2-1	CASSLKGNEQFF	TGTGCCAGCAGCTTAAAGGGCAATGAGCAGTTCTTC
.	few	TRBV10-3	14	TRBJ2-7	CAISGGTEPYEQYF	TGTGCCATCAGTGGGGGGACCGAACCCTACGAGCAGTACTTC
.	.	TRBV7-9	15	TRBJ1-1	CASSLGGHPNTEAFF	TGTGCCAGCAGCTTAGGGGGACACCCGAACACTGAAGCTTTCTTT
.	few	TRBV7-9	16	TRBJ1-1	CASSSTGTLENTEAFF	TGTGCCAGCAGCTCCACCGGGACCCTCGAAAACACTGAAGCTTTCTTT
TRBD1	few	TRBV28	13	TRBJ2-3	CASSVTGLDTQYF	TGTGCCAGCAGTGTGACAGGGTTAGATACGCAGTATTTT
.	.	TRBV7-2	14	TRBJ2-5	CASSPSTPSETQYF	TGTGCCAGCAGTCCTTCGACCCCGAGCGAGACCCAGTACTTC
TRBD2	few	TRBV10-3	15	TRBJ2-2	CAISVAGGITGELFF	TGTGCCATCAGTGTCGCGGGAGGGATAACCGGGGAGCTGTTTTTT
.	many	TRBV10-1	15	TRBJ1-3	CASSAGLNSGNTIYF	TGCGCCAGCAGCGCGGGACTGAACTCTGGAAACACCATATATTTT
.	many	TRBV12-3/TRBV12-4	16	TRBJ2-1	CASSLAWTGGVHEQFF	TGTGCCAGCAGTTTAGCCTGGACTGGCGGGGTACATGAGCAGTTCTTC
TRBD1	.	TRBV28	15	TRBJ2-7	CASRLTGGSSYEQYF	TGTGCCAGCAGATTGACAGGGGGTAGCTCCTACGAGCAGTACTTC
TRBD2	few	TRBV10-3	15	TRBJ2-1	CAISETSGSYNEQFF	TGTGCCATCAGTGAAACTAGCGGTTCCTACAATGAGCAGTTCTTC
TRBD2	few	TRBV10-3	15	TRBJ2-1	CAITRTRSVNNEQFF	TGTGCCATCACCAGGACTAGGTCTGTGAACAATGAGCAGTTCTTC
TRBD1	.	TRBV12-3/TRBV12-4	16	TRBJ2-2	CASSTRDRRNTGELFF	TGTGCCAGCAGTACCCGGGACAGGCGAAACACCGGGGAGCTGTTTTTT
.	.	TRBV5-1	16	TRBJ2-1	CASSLVAGATYNEQFF	TGCGCCAGCAGCTTGGTAGCAGGGGCTACCTACAATGAGCAGTTCTTC
.	few	TRBV29-1	14	TRBJ2-1	CSVDSLLPYNEQFF	TGCAGCGTTGATTCCCTTTTACCCTACAATGAGCAGTTCTTC
.	few	TRBV2	17	TRBJ1-1	CASTHSKSGRTNTEAFF	TGTGCCAGCACCCACTCCAAGTCGGGCAGAACGAACACTGAAGCTTTCTTT
TRBD2	few	TRBV30	16	TRBJ2-3	CAWSVREAGYTDTQYF	TGTGCCTGGAGTGTACGCGAAGCGGGGTACACAGATACGCAGTATTTT
.	few	TRBV4-2	13	TRBJ2-2	CASSQEVTGELFF	TGTGCCAGCAGCCAGGAGGTTACCGGGGAGCTGTTTTTT